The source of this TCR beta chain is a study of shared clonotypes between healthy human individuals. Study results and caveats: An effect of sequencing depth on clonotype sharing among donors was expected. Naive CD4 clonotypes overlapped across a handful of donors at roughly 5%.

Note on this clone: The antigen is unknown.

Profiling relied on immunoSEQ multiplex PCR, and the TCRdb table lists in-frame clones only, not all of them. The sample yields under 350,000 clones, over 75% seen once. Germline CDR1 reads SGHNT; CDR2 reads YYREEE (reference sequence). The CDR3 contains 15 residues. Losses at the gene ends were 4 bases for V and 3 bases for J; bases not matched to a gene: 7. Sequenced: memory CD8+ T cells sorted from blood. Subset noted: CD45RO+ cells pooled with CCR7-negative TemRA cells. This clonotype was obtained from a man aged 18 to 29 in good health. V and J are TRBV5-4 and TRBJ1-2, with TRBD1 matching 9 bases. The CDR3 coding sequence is TGTGCCAGCAGCGTGGGACAGGGTGATCACTATGGCTACACCTTC. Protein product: CASSVGQGDHYGYTF.